One T cell receptor (beta chain) is described in this entry. Its target is unknown. After removal of 7 bases from V and 5 bases from J, the junction contained 10 bases not matched to a gene. The V gene's germline CDR1 is LNHDA and CDR2 SQIVND (reference sequence). CDR3 length equals 15 residues. Methods used by the authors: As immunoSEQ supplied junction-only sequences (without quality scores), filtering differed. Libraries were prepared by immunoSEQ multiplex PCR; TCRdb keeps only in-frame clonotypes and omits some of them. The D gene and trimming were derived from the DNA, and the V and J assignments and clone size from that table. There are 650,000 to 800,000 clones in the sample; 90% to 95% occur only once, and approximately 24% lies in the top ten. This sample was taken from a study of shared clonotypes between healthy human individuals. Naivety among CD8 cells was defined by CD45RO negativity and positive CCR7 selection, thereby excluding terminally differentiated effector memory CD45RA+ cells.

Overall study results and limits: Naive subsets generally had larger estimated richness than memory subsets.

V and J are TRBV19 and TRBJ2-2, with 7 positions matching TRBD2. The clonotype comes from a man aged 30-40 years in good health. Sequenced: naive CD8+ T cells sorted from blood. Here the CDR3 DNA reads TGTGCCAGTACCCCCTGGCGGGAGCTAACCGGGGAGCTGTTTTTT. Its protein is CASTPWRELTGELFF.